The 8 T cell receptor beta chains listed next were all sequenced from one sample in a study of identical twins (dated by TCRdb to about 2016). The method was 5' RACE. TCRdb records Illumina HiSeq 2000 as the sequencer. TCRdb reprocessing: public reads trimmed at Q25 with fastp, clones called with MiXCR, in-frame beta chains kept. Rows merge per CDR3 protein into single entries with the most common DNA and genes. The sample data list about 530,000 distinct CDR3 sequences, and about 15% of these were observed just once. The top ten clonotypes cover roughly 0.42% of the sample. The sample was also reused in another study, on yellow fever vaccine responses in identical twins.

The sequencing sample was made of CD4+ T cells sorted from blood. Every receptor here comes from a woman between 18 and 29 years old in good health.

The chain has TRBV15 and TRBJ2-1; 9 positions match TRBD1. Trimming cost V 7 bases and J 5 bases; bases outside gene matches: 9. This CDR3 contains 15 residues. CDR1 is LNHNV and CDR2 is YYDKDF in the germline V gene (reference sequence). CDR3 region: CATKRPGQGDNEQFF. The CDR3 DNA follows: TGTGCCACCAAAAGACCGGGACAGGGAGACAATGAGCAGTTCTTC.

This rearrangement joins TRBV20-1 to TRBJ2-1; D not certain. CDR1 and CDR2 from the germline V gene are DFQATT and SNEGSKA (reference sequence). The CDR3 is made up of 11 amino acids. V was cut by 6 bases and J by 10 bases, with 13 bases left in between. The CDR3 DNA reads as TGCAGTGCGACCCGTATTATGGAGCAGTTCTTC. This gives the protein CSATRIMEQFF.

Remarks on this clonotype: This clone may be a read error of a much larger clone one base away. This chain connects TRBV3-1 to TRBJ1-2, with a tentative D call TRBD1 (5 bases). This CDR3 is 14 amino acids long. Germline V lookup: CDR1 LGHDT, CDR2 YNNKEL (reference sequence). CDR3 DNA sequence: TGTGCCAGCGGCCAAGAAGGGGTAATCTATGGCTACACCTTC. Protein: CASGQEGVIYGYTF.

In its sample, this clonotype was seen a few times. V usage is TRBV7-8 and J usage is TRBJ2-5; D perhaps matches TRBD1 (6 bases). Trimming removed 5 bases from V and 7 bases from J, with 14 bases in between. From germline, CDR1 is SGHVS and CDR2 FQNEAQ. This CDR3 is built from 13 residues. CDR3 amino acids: CASSPTGSGTQYF. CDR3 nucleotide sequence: TGTGCCAGCAGCCCCACAGGGTCGGGGACCCAGTACTTC. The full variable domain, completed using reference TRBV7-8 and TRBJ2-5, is GAGVSQSPRYKVAKRGQDVALRCDPISGHVSLFWYQQALGQGPEFLTYFQNEAQLDKSGLPSDRFFAERPEGSVSTLKIQRTQQEDSAVYLCASSPTGSGTQYFGPGTRLLVL.

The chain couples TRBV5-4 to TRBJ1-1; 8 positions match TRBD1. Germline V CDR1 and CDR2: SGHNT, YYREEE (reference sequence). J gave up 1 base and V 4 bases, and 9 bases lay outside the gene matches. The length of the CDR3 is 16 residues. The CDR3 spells CASSPGGTGRNTEAFF. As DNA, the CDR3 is TGTGCCAGCAGCCCCGGGGGGACAGGTCGGAACACTGAAGCTTTCTTT.

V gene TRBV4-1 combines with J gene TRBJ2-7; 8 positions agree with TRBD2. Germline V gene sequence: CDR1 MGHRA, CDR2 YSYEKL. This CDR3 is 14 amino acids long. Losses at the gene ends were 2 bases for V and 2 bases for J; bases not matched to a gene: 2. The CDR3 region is CASSQTLAAYEQYV. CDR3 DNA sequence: TGCGCCAGCAGCCAAACACTAGCGGCCTACGAGCAGTACGTC.

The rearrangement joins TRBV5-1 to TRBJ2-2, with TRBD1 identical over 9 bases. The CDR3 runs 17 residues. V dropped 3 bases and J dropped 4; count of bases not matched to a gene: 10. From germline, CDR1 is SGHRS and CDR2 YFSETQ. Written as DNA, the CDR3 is TGCGCCAGCAGCTCCGCCGGGACAGGGACGACCACCGGGGAGCTGTTTTTT. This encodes CASSSAGTGTTTGELFF.

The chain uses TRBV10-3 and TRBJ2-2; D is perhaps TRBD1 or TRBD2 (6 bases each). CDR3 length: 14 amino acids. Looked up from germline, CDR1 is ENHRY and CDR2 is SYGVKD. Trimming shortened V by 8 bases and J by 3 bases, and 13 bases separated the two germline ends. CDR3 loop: CAIFGGGHTGELFF. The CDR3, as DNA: TGTGCCATCTTCGGAGGGGGGCACACCGGGGAGCTGTTTTTT.